The 26 T cell receptor beta chains in this list originate from one sample, sequenced in a study of blood T cell repertoires in COVID-19. Data came from immunoSEQ multiplex PCR; TCRdb stores just in-frame clones and leaves some out. This sample yields 130,000 to 150,000 clones, of which around nine tenths are seen a single time; about 10% belongs to the top ten. The sequencing input was peripheral blood. These TCRs come from a man aged 50 to 60 with active or convalescent COVID-19.

This sequence joins TRBV3-1 (or the pseudogene TRBV3-2) and TRBJ2-2, with D maybe TRBD1 (5 bases). Germline assignment: CDR1 LGHDT and CDR2 YNNKEL (reference sequence). Deletions cut 3 bases from V and 4 bases from J, with 9 bases between. CDR3 length: 14 residues. The CDR3 region has the DNA TGTGCCAGCAGCCAGGGCAGGGTCACCGGGGAGCTGTTTTTT. Amino acids: CASSQGRVTGELFF.

This clone was counted once. The chain uses TRBV20-1 and TRBJ2-3, with 14 bases that match TRBD2. Germline CDR1 and CDR2: DFQATT and SNEGSKA (reference sequence). CDR3 size: 15 residues. Losses at the gene ends were 3 bases for V and 4 bases for J; bases not matched to a gene: 3. The CDR3 reads CSASGTSGSSDTQYF. For the CDR3, the DNA is TGCAGTGCTAGTGGGACTAGCGGGAGCTCAGATACGCAGTATTTT.

The chain links TRBV5-4 to TRBJ2-3; 7 bases are shared with TRBD1. The CDR3 loop spans 16 amino acids. CDR1 is SGHNT and CDR2 is YYREEE in the germline V gene (reference sequence). V dropped 3 bases and J dropped 3; count of bases not matched to a gene: 10. The CDR3 DNA reads TGTGCCAGCAGCTGGATGGGGACAGAACTAACAGATACGCAGTATTTT. Protein: CASSWMGTELTDTQYF.

The chain links TRBV9 to TRBJ2-2; D perhaps matches TRBD2 (6 bases). The CDR3 is made up of 16 amino acids. V shed 2 bases and J shed 2 bases, with 13 bases lying between them. Germline V gives CDR1 SGDLS, CDR2 YYNGEE. The CDR3: CASSVEGRSNTGELFF. The CDR3 DNA is TGTGCCAGCAGCGTGGAGGGTCGGAGCAACACCGGGGAGCTGTTTTTT.

The rearrangement links TRBV7-3 to TRBJ2-1; 9 bases line up with TRBD2. The junction had 8 bases not matched to a gene; V was cut back by 6 bases and J by 5 bases. Germline values: CDR1 SGHTA, CDR2 FQGTGA. This CDR3 comprises 15 residues. The DNA of the CDR3 is TGTGCCAGCAGTCCAGGACTAGCGCTCAACAATGAGCAGTTCTTC. This codes for CASSPGLALNNEQFF.

The rearrangement joins TRBV13 to TRBJ2-2; 11 nucleotides align to TRBD2. J lost 2 bases, V lost 6 bases, and 8 bases had no gene match. Germline V CDR1 and CDR2: PRHDT, FYEKMQ (reference sequence). The CDR3 covers 17 residues. DNA of the CDR3: TGTGCCAGCAGTCGCACTAGCGGGAGTGGTAACACCGGGGAGCTGTTTTTT. Translation gives CASSRTSGSGNTGELFF.

V is TRBV29-1 and J is TRBJ2-5; possibly TRBD1 for D (6 bases). Per germline, CDR1 SQVTM and CDR2 ANQGSEA. This CDR3 region has 13 residues. V shed 2 bases and J shed 6 bases, with 13 bases lying between them. CDR3 sequence (DNA): TGCAGCGTTGAAAAAGGACAGATTAAGACCCAGTACTTC. It translates to CSVEKGQIKTQYF.

The chain joins TRBV3-1 (or the pseudogene TRBV3-2) to TRBJ2-4; a weak D match, TRBD1 (6 bases). V lost 0 bases and J 9 bases, leaving 18 bases between the germline ends. This CDR3 region has 16 residues. Germline CDR1 LGHDT, CDR2 YNNKEL (reference sequence). CDR3 DNA: TGTGCCAGCAGCCAAGAATGGCAGGGGAAGGGAAGCATTCAGTACTTC. This encodes CASSQEWQGKGSIQYF.

The sample holds one count of this clone. The CDR3, as DNA: TGTGCCAGTAGGAACACAGGGGGCGCAGAGACCCAGTACTTC. It yields the protein CASRNTGGAETQYF. This chain links TRBV19 with TRBJ2-5; 9 nucleotides agree with TRBD1. From germline, CDR1 is LNHDA and CDR2 SQIVND (reference sequence). The CDR3 loop spans 14 amino acids. Trimming at V came to 6 bases and at J to 4 bases, leaving 6 bases not matched to a gene.

The rearrangement joins TRBV6-1 to TRBJ2-7; TRBD1 matches at 7 bases. The V gene's germline CDR1 is MNHNS and CDR2 SASEGT. Trimming removed 1 base from V and 3 bases from J; junction bases left unmatched: 6. The CDR3 length is 15 residues. The CDR3 coding sequence is TGTGCCAGCAGTGAAGGGGTGACAGGGCTCTACGAGCAGTACTTC. Amino acids: CASSEGVTGLYEQYF.

V gene TRBV24-1 combines with J gene TRBJ2-5; weak D call: TRBD1 (7 bases). This CDR3 is 16 amino acids long. In germline, CDR1 is KGHDR, CDR2 SFDVKD. Trimming pared 0 bases from V and 5 bases from J, leaving 15 bases between. The chain's CDR3 is CATSDLPQQGRETQYF. CDR3 sequence (DNA): TGTGCCACCAGTGATTTGCCCCAACAGGGGAGGGAGACCCAGTACTTC.

The J gene is TRBJ1-4, the V gene TRBV6-5; no reliable D call. This CDR3 has 14 amino acids. Germline CDR1 and CDR2: MNHEY and SVGAGI. Between the trimmed V and J ends, which lost 10 bases and 6 bases, there was a span of 18 bases. Written as DNA, the CDR3 is TGTGCCACCGGTCCGGTGGGCGGGGATGAAAAACTGTTTTTT. This encodes CATGPVGGDEKLFF.

The chain uses TRBV7-3 and TRBJ2-1, with D perhaps matching TRBD1 (5 bases). Trimming shortened V by 2 bases and J by 5 bases, and 10 bases separated the two germline ends. The CDR3 sequence is 14 residues long. Germline-derived CDR1 and CDR2 are SGHTA and FQGTGA. The CDR3 is CASSLWGGDNEQFF. Here the CDR3 DNA reads TGTGCCAGCAGCTTATGGGGCGGAGACAATGAGCAGTTCTTC.

The chain joins TRBV7-3 to TRBJ2-3; TRBD2 matches 13 bases. V shed 3 bases, J shed 4 bases, and the junction held 1 base outside the gene matches. This CDR3 is built from 15 residues. Germline V gene data show CDR1 as SGHTA and CDR2 as FQGTGA. The CDR3 loop reads CASSFGTSGADTQYF. CDR3 nucleotides: TGTGCCAGCAGCTTCGGGACTAGCGGGGCAGATACGCAGTATTTT.

V is TRBV28 and J is TRBJ2-1, with 8 bases matching TRBD1. The trim removed 6 bases at V and 2 bases at J, leaving 3 bases unmatched. In germline, CDR1 is MDHEN, CDR2 SYDVKM. The CDR3 is 14 amino acids. The CDR3 DNA reads TGTGCCAGCAGGGAACAGGGGGCCTACAATGAGCAGTTCTTC. Its protein product is CASREQGAYNEQFF.

The rearrangement links TRBV13 to TRBJ2-5; 8 bases match TRBD2. This CDR3 has 13 amino acids. V was clipped by 5 bases and J by 5 bases; unmatched bases: 4. CDR1 and CDR2 (germline): PRHDT, FYEKMQ (reference sequence). This CDR3 is CASSPGLGETQYF. CDR3 sequence (DNA): TGTGCCAGCAGCCCGGGACTAGGGGAGACCCAGTACTTC.

The chain uses TRBV9 and TRBJ2-3; 10 bases agree with TRBD2. There are 16 residues in the CDR3. Germline CDR1 SGDLS, CDR2 YYNGEE. V lost 0 bases, J lost 7 bases, and 8 bases stayed unmatched. DNA for the CDR3: TGTGCCAGCAGCGTAGATCGAGCGGGAGGGCCTAATACGCAGTATTTT. This codes for CASSVDRAGGPNTQYF. Complete variable domain (other parts from reference TRBV9 and TRBJ2-3): DSGVTQTPKHLITATGQRVTLRCSPRSGDLSVYWYQQSLDQGLQFLIQYYNGEERAKGNILERFSAQQFPDLHSELNLSSLELGDSALYFCASSVDRAGGPNTQYFGPGTRLTVL.

This chain joins TRBV7-2 and TRBJ1-5; 10 nucleotides match TRBD1. Germline CDR1 is SGHTA and CDR2 is FQGNSA. Trimming took 4 bases from V and 1 from J; bases not matched to a gene: 4. The CDR3 has 16 amino acids. The CDR3 loop is CASSSRDRGSNQPQHF. The CDR3, as DNA: TGTGCCAGCAGCTCACGGGACAGGGGCAGCAATCAGCCCCAGCATTTT.

The chain uses TRBV7-2 and TRBJ2-5; 7 nucleotides match TRBD1. This CDR3 contains 16 residues. Germline V gene lookup returns CDR1 SGHTA and CDR2 FQGNSA. J gave up 1 base and V 5 bases, and 10 bases lay outside the gene matches. Written as DNA, the CDR3 is TGTGCCAGCAGCCGGGAACAGGGGCTCATCCAAGAGACCCAGTACTTC. This translates into CASSREQGLIQETQYF.

The gene calls are TRBV5-6 and TRBJ2-3, with 8 nucleotides matching TRBD2. The CDR3 runs 15 residues. The germline V gene has CDR1 SGHDT and CDR2 YYEEEE. J was trimmed by 3 bases and V by 3 bases; bases with no gene match: 6. CDR3 sequence reads: CASSSSLAGTDTQYF. CDR3 DNA: TGTGCCAGCAGCTCCAGTTTAGCGGGAACAGATACGCAGTATTTT.

The rearrangement joins TRBV10-3 to TRBJ2-1; TRBD2 aligns across 13 bases. From germline, CDR1 is ENHRY and CDR2 SYGVKD. The CDR3 consists of 17 residues. J was trimmed by 7 bases and V by 5 bases; bases with no gene match: 11. The CDR3 protein is CAISKGLAGVGWNEQFF. For the CDR3, the DNA is TGTGCCATCAGTAAAGGACTAGCGGGAGTGGGTTGGAATGAGCAGTTCTTC.

J is TRBJ2-5 and V is TRBV30; D unclear. Trimming cost V 0 bases and J 5 bases, with 7 bases left between them. This CDR3 is built from 12 residues. The germline V gene has CDR1 GTSNPN and CDR2 SVGIG (reference sequence). This chain's CDR3 is CAWSVLWETQYF. The CDR3 DNA reads TGTGCCTGGAGTGTACTATGGGAGACCCAGTACTTC.

V and J are TRBV24-1 and TRBJ2-1; 7 nucleotides align to TRBD1. The germline CDR1 and CDR2 sequences are KGHDR and SFDVKD. CDR3 length equals 16 residues. The V gene end was trimmed by 4 bases and the J gene end by 7 bases; junction bases not matched to a gene: 12. CDR3 sequence reads: CATSDFTGVNTNEQFF. The CDR3 coding sequence is TGTGCCACCAGTGACTTCACAGGGGTTAACACGAATGAGCAGTTCTTC.

With respect to this clone: Other DNA sequences in this sample translate to the same CDR3. The chain joins TRBV2 to TRBJ2-3; 7 nucleotides line up with TRBD1. The CDR3 contains 15 residues. With 4 bases clipped from V and 0 bases from J, the junction kept 4 bases outside the gene matches. Germline-derived CDR1 and CDR2 are SNHLY and FYNNEI. CDR3 region: CASSGGTASTDTQYF. The CDR3 DNA follows: TGTGCCAGCAGTGGGGGGACAGCTAGCACAGATACGCAGTATTTT.

There are many counts of this clone. CDR3 sequence reads: CASSLGPTRYNEQFF. Written as DNA, the CDR3 is TGTGCCAGCAGCTTAGGCCCGACTAGATACAATGAGCAGTTCTTC. The chain carries TRBV7-2 and TRBJ2-1, with D possibly TRBD2 on 6 matching bases. The V and J ends lost 1 base and 4 bases respectively, with 11 bases between them. Germline V gene sequence: CDR1 SGHTA, CDR2 FQGNSA. The CDR3 contains 15 residues.

V is TRBV10-1 and J is TRBJ2-2; the match to TRBD1 covers 7 bases. The germline V gene has CDR1 WNHNN and CDR2 SYGVQD (reference sequence). The CDR3 has 21 residues. V lost 2 bases and J lost 1; bases outside the gene matches: 19. CDR3 coding DNA: TGCGCCAGCAGTGAGGGGGACAGTGGGAGATCTTGGGAACAGAACACCGGGGAGCTGTTTTTT. Amino acid sequence: CASSEGDSGRSWEQNTGELFF.